These 28 T cell receptor beta chains share one sample of origin, sequenced in a study of cytomegalovirus exposure and HLA in healthy donors. The PCR ran on 60 Vbeta and 13 Jbeta primers. Data came from immunoSEQ multiplex PCR; TCRdb stores just in-frame clones and leaves some out. The sample holds 120,000 to 150,000 clones, 61% seen once. Sequencing was done on a sample of PBMCs. The receptors were sampled from a male donor in good health and CMV-seronegative.

This rearrangement joins TRBV10-3 to TRBJ2-2; 7 bases align to TRBD1. Looked up from germline, CDR1 is ENHRY and CDR2 is SYGVKD. V lost 2 bases and J lost 1; bases outside the gene matches: 7. The CDR3 has 17 residues. CDR3 bases: TGTGCCATCAGTGAGGCGGACAGGCATCTGAACACCGGGGAGCTGTTTTTT. Protein: CAISEADRHLNTGELFF.

This clone has more than one count but fewer than ten. The chain has TRBV19 and TRBJ1-4; tentatively, D is TRBD1 (5 bases). The CDR3 extends over 15 amino acids. Trimming removed 8 bases at V and 2 bases at J, with 15 bases between. CDR1 is LNHDA and CDR2 is SQIVND in the germline V gene (reference sequence). CDR3 in amino acids: CASGEVGATNEKLFF. CDR3 nucleotide sequence: TGTGCCAGTGGTGAGGTAGGGGCCACTAATGAAAAACTGTTTTTT. The variable domain in full, completed from reference TRBV19 and TRBJ1-4, reads DGGITQSPKYLFRKEGQNVTLSCEQNLNHDAMYWYRQDPGQGLRLIYYSQIVNDFQKGDIAEGYSVSREKKESFPLTVTSAQKNPTAFYLCASGEVGATNEKLFFGSGTQLSVL.

This clone was seen just once. The chain joins TRBV6-6 to TRBJ2-7, with D possibly TRBD1 on 5 matching bases. V was trimmed by 7 bases and J by 6 bases, leaving 13 bases between them. CDR3 length equals 12 residues. Germline V lookup: CDR1 MNHNY, CDR2 SVGAGI (reference sequence). The CDR3 is CASTLGQGEQYF. DNA for the CDR3: TGTGCCAGCACTTTAGGGCAGGGCGAGCAGTACTTC.

This clone occurred a few times. The chain combines TRBV19 with TRBJ2-7; 11 bases map to TRBD2. The CDR3 contains 14 residues. J was trimmed by 2 bases and V by 7 bases; bases with no gene match: 4. The germline V gene has CDR1 LNHDA and CDR2 SQIVND (reference sequence). The CDR3 DNA reads as TGTGCCAGTACGGGGACTAGCGGCCCCTACGAGCAGTACTTC. It codes for CASTGTSGPYEQYF.

CDR3 region: CASKLDIGGEVPDTQYF. The CDR3 region has the DNA TGTGCCAGCAAGTTAGATATCGGTGGGGAGGTCCCAGATACGCAGTATTTT. This rearrangement joins TRBV5-4 to TRBJ2-3; D might be TRBD2 (6 bases). The CDR3 spans 17 residues. The ends were cut back, 6 bases at V and 4 bases at J, with 24 bases in the middle. In germline, CDR1 is SGHNT, CDR2 YYREEE (reference sequence). Looking up the rest from reference TRBV5-4 and TRBJ2-3 gives the full variable domain: ETGVTQSPTHLIKTRGQQVTLRCSSQSGHNTVSWYQQALGQGPQFIFQYYREEENGRGNFPPRFSGLQFPNYSSELNVNALELDDSALYLCASKLDIGGEVPDTQYFGPGTRLTVL.

The chain couples TRBV15 to TRBJ2-7; D possibly corresponds to TRBD2 (6 bases). V lost 5 bases to trimming and J lost 6 bases, with 23 bases between them. The CDR3 consists of 16 residues. Germline V gives CDR1 LNHNV, CDR2 YYDKDF (reference sequence). The CDR3 sequence is CATSDPTRRGTSEQYF. The CDR3 DNA reads as TGTGCCACCAGCGACCCCACTAGGAGGGGAACTAGCGAGCAGTACTTC.

This clone appeared a single time. The rearrangement links TRBV5-8 to TRBJ2-1; 8 positions match TRBD2. V was pared by 2 bases and J by 7 bases, with 8 bases of the junction left unmatched. The CDR3 length is 15 residues. The V gene's germline CDR1 is SGHTS and CDR2 YDEGEE. CDR3 in amino acids: CASSFHTSGGNEQFF. CDR3 DNA: TGTGCCAGCAGCTTTCACACTAGCGGAGGAAATGAGCAGTTCTTC. The variable domain in full, with the rest retrieved from reference TRBV5-8 and TRBJ2-1, is EAGVTQSPTHLIKTRGQQATLRCSPISGHTSVYWYQQALGLGLQFLLWYDEGEERNRGNFPPRFSGRQFPNYSSELNVNALELEDSALYLCASSFHTSGGNEQFFGPGTRLTVL.

The rearrangement links TRBV7-9 to TRBJ1-6; D not certain. Trimming pared 2 bases from V and 5 bases from J, leaving 10 bases between. Per germline, CDR1 SEHNR and CDR2 FQNEAQ (reference sequence). CDR3 length equals 15 residues. The CDR3 DNA follows: TGTGCCAGCAGCTTATTTGCGGGGAATAATTCACCCCTCCACTTT. This gives the protein CASSLFAGNNSPLHF.

This clone occurred once. This rearrangement joins TRBV7-6 to TRBJ1-1, with D possibly being TRBD1 (5 bases). Trimming cost V 4 bases and J 1 base, with 10 bases left between them. Germline loops: CDR1 SGHVS, CDR2 FNYEAQ. CDR3 length: 14 amino acids. As DNA, the CDR3 is TGTGCCAGCAGCTGGGGCGTCGGGAACACTGAAGCTTTCTTT. Protein sequence: CASSWGVGNTEAFF.

The genes are TRBV5-6 and TRBJ2-5, with D tentatively TRBD1 (6 bases). The V gene's germline CDR1 is SGHDT and CDR2 YYEEEE. V was pared by 1 base and J by 2 bases, with 12 bases between. The CDR3 spans 15 residues. The CDR3 sequence is CASSLSVTGQETQYF. The CDR3 region has the DNA TGTGCCAGCAGCTTGTCCGTTACAGGGCAAGAGACCCAGTACTTC.

J is TRBJ1-1 and V is TRBV14; D unresolved. The germline CDR1 and CDR2 sequences are SGHDN and FVKESK. V lost 2 bases and J lost 4, with 14 bases in between. The CDR3 consists of 15 residues. CDR3 protein: CASSQWVLVGTEAFF. The CDR3 coding sequence is TGTGCCAGCAGCCAATGGGTCCTAGTGGGCACTGAAGCTTTCTTT.

The J gene is TRBJ2-1, the V gene TRBV6-1; TRBD2 is a possible D gene (6 bases). This CDR3 region has 16 residues. Trimming stripped 2 bases from V and 8 bases from J, with 19 bases between. CDR1 is MNHNS and CDR2 is SASEGT in the germline V gene. The CDR3 spells CASSEIRWGGRDEQFF. The CDR3 DNA reads TGTGCCAGCAGTGAAATTCGGTGGGGAGGTAGGGATGAGCAGTTCTTC.

This clone has more than one count but fewer than ten. This sequence joins TRBV2 and TRBJ1-3; D is unclear. V lost 4 bases to trimming and J lost 3 bases, with 10 bases between them. Germline lookup yields CDR1 SNHLY and CDR2 FYNNEI. CDR3 size: 14 residues. CDR3 sequence: CASSGTAGGNTIYF. DNA for the CDR3: TGTGCCAGCAGTGGTACAGCCGGTGGAAACACCATATATTTT.

The chain combines TRBV19 with TRBJ1-1, with 10 nucleotides matching TRBD1. From germline, CDR1 is LNHDA and CDR2 SQIVND (reference sequence). This CDR3 contains 13 residues. J gave up 14 bases and V 3 bases, and 9 bases lay outside the gene matches. The CDR3 region has the DNA TGTGCCAGTAGTATTAGGTTTCCGGGACAGGGGTTCTTT. Translated: CASSIRFPGQGFF.

This clone has only one observation. The chain carries TRBV9 and TRBJ1-1, with 7 bases aligning to TRBD1. The CDR3 length is 14 residues. J was trimmed by 6 bases and V by 2 bases; bases with no gene match: 7. CDR1 and CDR2 from the germline V gene are SGDLS and YYNGEE. The CDR3 loop reads CASSVGQVGSEAFF. CDR3 nucleotides: TGTGCCAGCAGCGTCGGACAGGTGGGTTCTGAAGCTTTCTTT.

The chain recombines TRBV5-4 with TRBJ2-1, with 8 bases lining up with TRBD1. The V gene's germline CDR1 is SGHNT and CDR2 YYREEE (reference sequence). The CDR3 runs 18 residues. The J segment lost 5 bases and the V segment lost 3 bases, leaving 16 bases of the junction unmatched. CDR3 protein: CASSWGQVGLGRHNEQFF. CDR3 nucleotides: TGTGCCAGCAGCTGGGGACAGGTCGGTTTAGGAAGACACAATGAGCAGTTCTTC.

The chain has TRBV18 and TRBJ2-3; D is undetermined. The ends were cut back, 1 base at V and 0 bases at J, with 14 bases in the middle. The CDR3 runs to 17 residues. CDR1 and CDR2 from the germline V gene are KGHSH and LQKENI. This CDR3 reads CASSPLLVEMSTDTQYF. CDR3 sequence (DNA): TGTGCCAGCTCACCACTCTTAGTAGAAATGAGCACAGATACGCAGTATTTT.

The chain couples TRBV5-4 to TRBJ1-1; no firm D call. V was pared by 0 bases and J by 0 bases, with 18 bases between. The length of the CDR3 is 18 residues. The V gene's germline CDR1 is SGHNT and CDR2 YYREEE (reference sequence). The CDR3 region is CASSLGGGWSTMNTEAFF. In DNA, the CDR3 is TGTGCCAGCAGCTTGGGAGGTGGGTGGTCGACCATGAACACTGAAGCTTTCTTT.

The chain recombines TRBV7-2 with TRBJ1-5; D is ambiguous. CDR1 SGHTA and CDR2 FQGNSA come from the germline V gene. The CDR3 is made up of 15 amino acids. V was trimmed by 5 bases and J by 7 bases, leaving 18 bases between them. The CDR3 DNA sequence: TGTGCCAGCAGCCCCGAGGAGGGAGGTGGGCAGCCCCAGCATTTT. Residues: CASSPEEGGGQPQHF.

The chain recombines TRBV6-6 with TRBJ1-1; 8 bases agree with TRBD1. Losses at the gene ends were 2 bases for V and 7 bases for J; bases not matched to a gene: 6. CDR1 is MNHNY, CDR2 SVGAGI, per germline (reference sequence). The CDR3 sequence is 14 residues long. CDR3: CASSYPGQGREAFF. The DNA for the CDR3 is TGTGCCAGCAGTTACCCCGGACAGGGTCGTGAAGCTTTCTTT.

The chain uses TRBV4-1 and TRBJ2-7; 14 nucleotides align to TRBD2. The CDR3 is 19 amino acids. The trim removed 0 bases at V and 0 bases at J, leaving 7 bases unmatched. Germline CDR1 reads MGHRA; CDR2 reads YSYEKL. CDR3 protein: CASSQERTSGGPSSYEQYF. Written as DNA, the CDR3 is TGCGCCAGCAGCCAAGAAAGGACTAGCGGGGGGCCGAGCTCCTACGAGCAGTACTTC.

The CDR3 sequence is CASSQAGQSNYGYTF. The CDR3 DNA is TGCGCCAGCAGCCAAGCCGGACAGTCTAACTATGGCTACACCTTC. V is TRBV4-1 and J is TRBJ1-2; possible D gene TRBD1, 6 bases. Trimming shortened V by 1 base and J by 0 bases, and 9 bases separated the two germline ends. The germline CDR1 and CDR2 sequences are MGHRA and YSYEKL. The CDR3 consists of 15 residues.

In DNA, the CDR3 is TGTGCCAGCAGCTTAGGGGCCGGTGCTAGCACAGATACGCAGTATTTT. Amino acid sequence: CASSLGAGASTDTQYF. V is TRBV5-4 and J is TRBJ2-3, with D perhaps TRBD1 (5 bases). The germline V gene encodes CDR1 SGHNT and CDR2 YYREEE (reference sequence). The germline V and J ends were trimmed by 2 bases and 0 bases, with 13 bases remaining between them. This CDR3 is built from 16 residues.

The chain carries TRBV23-1 and TRBJ1-2, with 9 positions matching TRBD1. TRBV23-1 is an open reading frame, and its role is uncertain. The CDR3 length is 16 residues. The V and J ends lost 0 bases and 8 bases, in that order; junction bases with no gene match: 10. CDR3 in DNA: TGCGCCAGCAGTCAATCACCGGACAGGGGCGCAGGCGGCTACACCTTC. It encodes CASSQSPDRGAGGYTF.

The V gene is TRBV7-2, the J gene TRBJ2-3; 9 bases match TRBD2. The junction had 8 bases not matched to a gene; V was cut back by 1 base and J by 6 bases. There are 16 residues in the CDR3. Germline CDR1 SGHTA, CDR2 FQGNSA. The CDR3 region is CASSLVAGGLRDTQYF. CDR3 DNA sequence: TGTGCCAGCAGCTTAGTGGCGGGGGGGCTAAGGGATACGCAGTATTTT.

The chain is built from TRBV4-3 and TRBJ1-5; the D is unclear. The CDR3 is made up of 16 amino acids. V dropped 0 bases and J dropped 7 bases, with 16 bases sitting between them. Germline CDR1 reads LGHNA; CDR2 reads YSLEER. Here the CDR3 reads CASSQDYRRNGQPQHF. The CDR3 coding sequence is TGCGCCAGCAGCCAAGATTACCGTCGAAATGGCCAGCCCCAGCATTTT.

The chain employs TRBV7-6 and TRBJ2-2; 9 bases line up with TRBD2. Germline V CDR1 and CDR2: SGHVS, FNYEAQ. The V and J ends lost 5 bases and 2 bases, in that order; junction bases with no gene match: 6. The CDR3 sequence is 16 residues long. The CDR3 loop reads CASSILSGGNTGELFF. Here the CDR3 DNA reads TGTGCCAGCAGCATCCTTAGCGGGGGAAACACCGGGGAGCTGTTTTTT. Using reference TRBV7-6 and TRBJ2-2 for the parts outside the CDR3, the full variable domain is GAGVSQSPRYKVTKRGQDVALRCDPISGHVSLYWYRQALGQGPEFLTYFNYEAQQDKSGLPNDRFSAERPEGSISTLTIQRTEQRDSAMYRCASSILSGGNTGELFFGEGSRLTVL.

With respect to this clone: Compared with germline, one end of the junction differs, possibly owing to a read error. The rearrangement joins TRBV7-2 to TRBJ1-2, with D maybe TRBD1 (6 bases). Germline V gene lookup returns CDR1 SGHTA and CDR2 FQGNSA. The CDR3 sequence is 12 residues long. The CDR3: CASSLFPYPTGF. The CDR3 DNA is TGTGCCAGCAGCTTATTCCCATATCCTACAGGGTTC.